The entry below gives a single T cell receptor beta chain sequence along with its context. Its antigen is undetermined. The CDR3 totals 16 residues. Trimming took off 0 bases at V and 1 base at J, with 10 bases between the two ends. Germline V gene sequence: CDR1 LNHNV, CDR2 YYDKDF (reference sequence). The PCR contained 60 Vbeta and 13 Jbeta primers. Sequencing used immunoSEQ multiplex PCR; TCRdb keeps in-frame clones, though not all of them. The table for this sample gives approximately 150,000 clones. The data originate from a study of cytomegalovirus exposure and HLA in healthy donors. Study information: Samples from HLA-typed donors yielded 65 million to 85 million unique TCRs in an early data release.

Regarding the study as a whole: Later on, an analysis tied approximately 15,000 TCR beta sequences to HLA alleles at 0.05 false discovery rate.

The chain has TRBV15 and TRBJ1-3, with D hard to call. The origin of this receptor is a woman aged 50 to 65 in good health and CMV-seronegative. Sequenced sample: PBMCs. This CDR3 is CATSRDLQSSGNTIYF. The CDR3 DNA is TGTGCCACCAGCAGAGACCTACAGAGTTCTGGAAACACCATATATTTT.